Shown below are 22 T cell receptor beta chains from a single sample sequenced in a study of blood T cell repertoires in COVID-19. Sequencing used immunoSEQ multiplex PCR; TCRdb keeps in-frame clones, though not all of them. The table has approximately 150,000 clones, approximately 90% seen once. The sequencing sample was made of peripheral blood. All receptors derive from a man aged 50-60 years who had recovered from COVID-19.

There are a few counts of this clone. The chain uses TRBV6-1 and TRBJ1-6, with D unclear. Trimming took 2 bases from V and 15 from J, leaving 8 bases between them. This CDR3 contains 11 residues. CDR1 and CDR2 (germline): MNHNS, SASEGT. CDR3 nucleotide sequence: TGTGCCAGCAGTGAATCGTACATCCTCCACTTT. This encodes CASSESYILHF.

The chain is built from TRBV27 and TRBJ1-4, with D hard to call. The V and J ends lost 3 bases and 3 bases respectively, with 17 bases between them. There are 17 residues in the CDR3. CDR1 and CDR2 from the germline V gene are MNHEY and SMNVEV (reference sequence). The CDR3 protein is CASSLGGRRTPNEKLFF. Here the CDR3 DNA reads TGTGCCAGCAGTTTGGGAGGGCGCCGAACCCCTAATGAAAAACTGTTTTTT.

This chain uses TRBV2 with TRBJ2-3; D unclear. V lost 5 bases, J lost 1 base, and 16 bases lay in between. Germline V CDR1 and CDR2: SNHLY, FYNNEI. The CDR3 runs 16 residues. The CDR3 loop is CASSLRLVPGTDTQYF. CDR3 nucleotide sequence: TGTGCCAGCAGTCTGAGATTAGTCCCCGGCACAGATACGCAGTATTTT.

The chain has TRBV5-1 and TRBJ2-3, with 11 bases lining up with TRBD2. Germline V gene data show CDR1 as SGHRS and CDR2 as YFSETQ. The CDR3 contains 14 residues. With V trimmed by 4 bases and J by 14 bases, 12 bases remained unmatched. CDR3 in amino acids: CASSRDLAGGPMYF. As DNA, the CDR3 is TGCGCCAGCAGCCGAGACTTAGCGGGAGGGCCGATGTATTTT.

This chain connects TRBV19 to TRBJ2-2; D is undetermined. Germline lookup yields CDR1 LNHDA and CDR2 SQIVND (reference sequence). Trimming pared 9 bases from V and 1 base from J, leaving 12 bases between. The CDR3 has 14 residues. The CDR3 reads CASRSTQNTGELFF. CDR3 DNA: TGTGCCAGCAGATCGACACAGAACACCGGGGAGCTGTTTTTT.

The rearrangement joins TRBV2 to TRBJ2-3; the D is unclear. The CDR3 totals 15 residues. Germline-derived CDR1 and CDR2 are SNHLY and FYNNEI. V was shortened by 6 bases and J by 2 bases, with 15 bases between the two germline ends. CDR3 loop: CASSPGSPITDTQYF. The CDR3 DNA reads TGTGCCAGCAGCCCCGGGTCCCCAATCACAGATACGCAGTATTTT.

This chain uses TRBV11-3 with TRBJ2-5; maybe TRBD2 (6 bases). Germline lookup yields CDR1 SGHNT and CDR2 YENEEA. V shed 0 bases and J shed 4 bases, with 18 bases lying between them. This CDR3 spans 17 amino acids. The chain's CDR3 is CASSLDGGRLEGETQYF. The DNA for the CDR3 is TGTGCCAGCAGCTTAGATGGAGGGAGACTAGAAGGAGAGACCCAGTACTTC.

The CDR3 loop is CASSLRTSGSYNEQFF. CDR3 DNA sequence: TGTGCCAGCAGCCTTCGGACTAGCGGCTCCTACAATGAGCAGTTCTTC. J is TRBJ2-1 and V is TRBV7-9; 10 bases are a match to TRBD2. The CDR3 spans 16 residues. Germline lookup yields CDR1 SEHNR and CDR2 FQNEAQ (reference sequence). The J segment lost 0 bases and the V segment lost 5 bases, leaving 4 bases of the junction unmatched.

V gene TRBV5-1 combines with J gene TRBJ2-1; D not resolved. This CDR3 has 15 residues. Trimming removed 3 bases from V and 1 base from J, with 11 bases in between. Germline assignment: CDR1 SGHRS and CDR2 YFSETQ. The CDR3 loop reads CASSSAVGSYNEQFF. The CDR3 DNA reads as TGCGCCAGCAGCTCGGCGGTGGGTTCCTACAATGAGCAGTTCTTC.

The rearrangement joins TRBV6-7 to TRBJ2-7; 7 nucleotides agree with TRBD1. TRBV6-7 is assigned to the ORF class and has an uncertain function. The J segment lost 2 bases and the V segment lost 0 bases, leaving 1 base of the junction unmatched. This CDR3 spans 14 amino acids. CDR3 sequence: CASSYSTGTYEQYF. CDR3 sequence (DNA): TGTGCCAGCAGTTACTCGACAGGGACCTACGAGCAGTACTTC.

V and J are TRBV14 and TRBJ2-1, with 8 bases aligning to TRBD2. Germline CDR1 is SGHDN and CDR2 is FVKESK. The CDR3 covers 16 residues. Trimming at V came to 2 bases and at J to 3 bases, leaving 6 bases not matched to a gene. In DNA form, the CDR3 reads TGTGCCAGCAGCCAACCGGGACTAGGCCTCTACAATGAGCAGTTCTTC. This encodes CASSQPGLGLYNEQFF. Together with reference TRBV14 and TRBJ2-1, the CDR3 gives the full variable domain: EAGVTQFPSHSVIEKGQTVTLRCDPISGHDNLYWYRRVMGKEIKFLLHFVKESKQDESGMPNNRFLAERTGGTYSTLKVQPAELEDSGVYFCASSQPGLGLYNEQFFGPGTRLTVL.

V and J are TRBV2 and TRBJ2-1; weak D call: TRBD2 (10 bases). The CDR3 loop spans 22 amino acids. The V end was cut by 0 bases, the J end by 4 bases, with 31 bases between. Germline assignment: CDR1 SNHLY and CDR2 FYNNEI. The CDR3 here is CASSEAHGTGSRPSGRYNEQFF. CDR3 coding DNA: TGTGCCAGCAGTGAAGCCCATGGGACAGGGAGTAGGCCTAGCGGGAGATACAATGAGCAGTTCTTC.

The chain uses TRBV7-8 and TRBJ2-1; 9 positions agree with TRBD2. The CDR3 extends over 15 amino acids. Germline loops: CDR1 SGHVS, CDR2 FQNEAQ. Trimming cost V 7 bases and J 4 bases; bases outside gene matches: 8. In DNA, the CDR3 is TGTGCCAGCAAAGCAAGACTAGCGGATTACAATGAGCAGTTCTTC. It specifies CASKARLADYNEQFF.

V gene TRBV9 combines with J gene TRBJ2-2; 7 nucleotides agree with TRBD1. The germline CDR1 and CDR2 sequences are SGDLS and YYNGEE. J was trimmed by 7 bases and V by 3 bases; bases with no gene match: 15. The CDR3 runs to 17 residues. In DNA form, the CDR3 reads TGTGCCAGCAGCGGGAGACAGGGTAGAATGGAGAGCGGGGAGCTGTTTTTT. As protein: CASSGRQGRMESGELFF.

The chain links TRBV4-3 to TRBJ2-1; 9 bases match TRBD1. The CDR3 is 15 residues long. V lost 1 base and J lost 7; bases outside the gene matches: 5. The germline CDR1 and CDR2 sequences are LGHNA and YSLEER. The CDR3 protein is CASSQGTGAVNEQFF. The CDR3, as DNA: TGCGCCAGCAGCCAAGGGACAGGGGCAGTGAATGAGCAGTTCTTC.

This CDR3 reads CASTNPSGGYTDTQYF. The CDR3 DNA is TGTGCCAGCACCAACCCCAGCGGGGGATACACAGATACGCAGTATTTT. This chain joins TRBV2 and TRBJ2-3, with 8 bases identical to TRBD2. The CDR3 covers 16 residues. V was clipped by 7 bases and J by 2 bases; unmatched bases: 11. Germline CDR1 SNHLY, CDR2 FYNNEI. The full variable domain, completed using reference TRBV2 and TRBJ2-3, is EPEVTQTPSHQVTQMGQEVILRCVPISNHLYFYWYRQILGQKVEFLVSFYNNEISEKSEIFDDQFSVERPDGSNFTLKIRSTKLEDSAMYFCASTNPSGGYTDTQYFGPGTRLTVL.

V gene TRBV7-2 combines with J gene TRBJ2-7; a possible D gene is TRBD2 (6 bases). The germline gives CDR1 SGHTA, CDR2 FQGNSA. V lost 2 bases, J lost 2 bases, and 16 bases lay in between. This CDR3 is built from 16 residues. CDR3 sequence (DNA): TGTGCCAGCAGCTTAAAAGGTGGCGGGGCCGCCTACGAGCAGTACTTC. This translates into CASSLKGGGAAYEQYF.

This chain uses TRBV19 with TRBJ1-3, with TRBD1 identical over 7 bases. This CDR3 spans 14 amino acids. The V and J ends lost 5 bases and 2 bases, in that order; junction bases with no gene match: 3. Germline values: CDR1 LNHDA, CDR2 SQIVND (reference sequence). The chain's CDR3 is CASSPGTAGNTIYF. CDR3 bases: TGTGCCAGTAGTCCCGGGACAGCTGGAAACACCATATATTTT.

The chain uses TRBV14 and TRBJ2-2; no firm D call. The CDR3 has 13 amino acids. CDR1 is SGHDN, CDR2 FVKESK, per germline. The V gene lost 1 base and the J gene lost 16 bases, with 16 bases spanning the gap. CDR3 in DNA: TGTGCCAGCAGCCAAGGTGGCCCTACAGCACCGTTTTTT. It encodes CASSQGGPTAPFF. The whole variable domain, remainder taken from reference TRBV14 and TRBJ2-2, is EAGVTQFPSHSVIEKGQTVTLRCDPISGHDNLYWYRRVMGKEIKFLLHFVKESKQDESGMPNNRFLAERTGGTYSTLKVQPAELEDSGVYFCASSQGGPTAPFFGEGSRLTVL.

V is TRBV7-6 and J is TRBJ2-1, with 9 bases that match TRBD2. Per the germline V gene, CDR1 is SGHVS and CDR2 is FNYEAQ. The ends lost 5 bases at V and 7 bases at J; junction bases unmatched: 12. The CDR3 sequence is 16 residues long. In nucleotides, the CDR3 is TGTGCCAGCAGCCTGTTGAGTAGCGGGAGCGGTAATGAGCAGTTCTTC. As protein: CASSLLSSGSGNEQFF.

In its sample, this clone was seen once. The rearrangement joins TRBV28 to TRBJ1-5; a possible D gene is TRBD1 (6 bases). The CDR3 totals 15 residues. Germline values: CDR1 MDHEN, CDR2 SYDVKM. The V gene lost 4 bases and the J gene lost 1 base, with 11 bases spanning the gap. CDR3 nucleotide sequence: TGTGCCAGCAGTTCCTCCCAGGGGAGCAATCAGCCCCAGCATTTT. Protein: CASSSSQGSNQPQHF. Full variable domain (rest looked up from reference TRBV28 and TRBJ1-5): DVKVTQSSRYLVKRTGEKVFLECVQDMDHENMFWYRQDPGLGLRLIYFSYDVKMKEKGDIPEGYSVSREKKERFSLILESASTNQTSMYLCASSSSQGSNQPQHFGDGTRLSIL.

The chain carries TRBV5-8 and TRBJ1-5; the match to TRBD1 covers 7 bases. The germline V gene encodes CDR1 SGHTS and CDR2 YDEGEE. V trimming: 4 bases; J trimming: 0 bases; junction bases outside the gene matches: 4. The CDR3 sequence is 15 residues long. CDR3 DNA sequence: TGTGCCAGCAGCCGACAGGGTTATAGCAATCAGCCCCAGCATTTT. Residues: CASSRQGYSNQPQHF.